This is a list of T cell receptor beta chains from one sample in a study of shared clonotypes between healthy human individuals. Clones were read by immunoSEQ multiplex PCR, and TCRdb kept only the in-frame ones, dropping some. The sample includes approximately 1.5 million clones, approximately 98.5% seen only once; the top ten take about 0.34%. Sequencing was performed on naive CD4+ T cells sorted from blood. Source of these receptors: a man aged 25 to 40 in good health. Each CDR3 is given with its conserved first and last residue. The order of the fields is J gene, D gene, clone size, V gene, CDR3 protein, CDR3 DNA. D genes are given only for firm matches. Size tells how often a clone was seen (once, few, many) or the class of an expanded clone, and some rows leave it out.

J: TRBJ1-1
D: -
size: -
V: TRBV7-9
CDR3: CASRGETEAFF
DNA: TGTGCCAGCAGAGGAGAGACTGAAGCTTTCTTT

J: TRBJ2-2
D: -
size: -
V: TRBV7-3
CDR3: CASSQQNTGELFF
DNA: TGTGCCAGCAGCCAACAGAACACCGGGGAGCTGTTTTTT

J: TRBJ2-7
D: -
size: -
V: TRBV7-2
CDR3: CASSLGSGVGGEQYF
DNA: TGTGCCAGCAGCTTAGGATCGGGAGTAGGTGGCGAGCAGTACTTC

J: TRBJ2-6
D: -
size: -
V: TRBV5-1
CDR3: CASSWIGSLSGANVLTF
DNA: TGCGCCAGCAGCTGGATTGGGTCTCTCTCTGGGGCCAACGTCCTGACTTTC

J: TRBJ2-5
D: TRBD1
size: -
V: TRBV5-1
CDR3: CASSPFPGTGQETQYF
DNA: TGCGCCAGCAGCCCATTTCCTGGGACAGGACAAGAGACCCAGTACTTC

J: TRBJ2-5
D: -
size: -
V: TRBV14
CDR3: CASAPLGLLRETQYF
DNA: TGTGCCAGCGCCCCCCTTGGATTGCTAAGAGAGACCCAGTACTTC

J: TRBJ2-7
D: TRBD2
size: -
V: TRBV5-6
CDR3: CASSLAGGVAGPGEQYF
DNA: TGTGCCAGCAGCTTGGCCGGAGGGGTAGCGGGACCAGGCGAGCAGTACTTC

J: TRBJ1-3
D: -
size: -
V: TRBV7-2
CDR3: CASSLERTSFSGNTIYF
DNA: TGTGCCAGCAGCTTAGAAAGGACAAGCTTCTCTGGAAACACCATATATTTT

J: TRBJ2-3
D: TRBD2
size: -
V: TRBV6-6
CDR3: CASSYPSGSSDTQYF
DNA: TGTGCCAGCAGTTACCCTAGCGGGAGTTCAGATACGCAGTATTTT

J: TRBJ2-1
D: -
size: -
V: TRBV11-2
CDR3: CASSTQGQIAYNEQFF
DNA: TGTGCCAGCAGCACCCAGGGACAAATCGCCTACAATGAGCAGTTCTTC

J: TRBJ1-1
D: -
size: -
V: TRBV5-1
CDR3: CASSRTSGTEAFF
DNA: TGCGCCAGCAGCAGGACATCAGGCACTGAAGCTTTCTTT

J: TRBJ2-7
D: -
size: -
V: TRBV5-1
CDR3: CASSLILAGYEQYF
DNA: TGCGCCAGCAGCTTGATACTAGCAGGGTACGAGCAGTACTTC

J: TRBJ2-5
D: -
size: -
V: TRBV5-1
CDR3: CASSPRQGGSGETQYF
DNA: TGCGCCAGCAGCCCCCGACAGGGAGGGAGCGGAGAGACCCAGTACTTC

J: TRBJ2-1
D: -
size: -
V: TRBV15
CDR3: CATSRDSPPYNEQFF
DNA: TGTGCCACCAGCAGAGACAGTCCCCCCTACAATGAGCAGTTCTTC

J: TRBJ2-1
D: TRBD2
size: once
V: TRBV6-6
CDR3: CASSPWGTSVDEQFF
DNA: TGTGCCAGCAGTCCGTGGGGGACTAGCGTGGATGAGCAGTTCTTC

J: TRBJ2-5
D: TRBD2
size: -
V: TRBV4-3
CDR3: CASSQAGRGAQYF
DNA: TGCGCCAGCAGCCAAGCCGGTCGGGGGGCCCAGTACTTC

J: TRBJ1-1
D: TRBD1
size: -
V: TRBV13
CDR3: CASSLGQRNTEAFF
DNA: TGTGCCAGCAGCTTGGGACAGAGGAACACTGAAGCTTTCTTT

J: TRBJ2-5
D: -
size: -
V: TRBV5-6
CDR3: CASSLAQRSISGETQYF
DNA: TGTGCCAGCAGCTTGGCCCAGCGAAGCATTTCGGGGGAGACCCAGTACTTC

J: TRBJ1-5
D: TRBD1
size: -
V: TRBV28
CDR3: CASIPRGPLGPQHF
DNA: TGTGCCAGCATCCCCAGGGGGCCTCTGGGGCCCCAGCATTTT

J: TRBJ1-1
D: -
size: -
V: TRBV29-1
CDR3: CSVGEGTLNTEAFF
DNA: TGCAGCGTTGGGGAGGGGACATTGAACACTGAAGCTTTCTTT

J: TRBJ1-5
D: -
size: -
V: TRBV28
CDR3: CASSMADTSNQPQHF
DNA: TGTGCCAGCAGTATGGCGGACACTAGCAATCAGCCCCAGCATTTT

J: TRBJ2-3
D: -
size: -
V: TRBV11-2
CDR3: CASSLFGGTGTDTQYF
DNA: TGTGCCAGCAGCTTATTCGGCGGGACGGGCACAGATACGCAGTATTTT

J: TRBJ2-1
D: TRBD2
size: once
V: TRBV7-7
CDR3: CASSLVAGAYNEQFF
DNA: TGTGCTAGCAGCCTAGTAGCGGGAGCCTACAATGAGCAGTTCTTC

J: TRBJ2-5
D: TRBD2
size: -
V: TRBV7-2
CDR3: CASSPLLPLAGGETQYF
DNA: TGTGCCAGCAGCCCACTCCTCCCACTAGCGGGAGGAGAGACCCAGTACTTC

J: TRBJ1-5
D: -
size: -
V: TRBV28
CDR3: CASSSPTGFQPQHF
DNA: TGTGCCAGCAGTTCCCCAACAGGGTTTCAGCCCCAGCATTTT

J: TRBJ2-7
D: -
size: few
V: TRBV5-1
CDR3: CASSLGTDTYEQYF
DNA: TGCGCCAGCAGCTTGGGGACAGACACCTACGAGCAGTACTTC

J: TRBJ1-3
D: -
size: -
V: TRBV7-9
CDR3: CASSPRAHSGNTIYF
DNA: TGTGCCAGCAGCCCGCGGGCCCACTCTGGAAACACCATATATTTT

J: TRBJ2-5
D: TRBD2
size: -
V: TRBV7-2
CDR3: CASSHGLAGVGQETQYF
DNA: TGTGCCAGCAGCCACGGACTAGCGGGAGTAGGGCAAGAGACCCAGTACTTC

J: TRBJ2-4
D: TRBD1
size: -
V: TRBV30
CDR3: CAWSLSDRATQYF
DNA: TGTGCCTGGAGCCTCTCGGACAGGGCTACTCAGTACTTC

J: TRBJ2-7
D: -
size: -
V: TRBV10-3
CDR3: CAIGTSYEQYF
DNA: TGTGCCATCGGGACCTCCTACGAGCAGTACTTC

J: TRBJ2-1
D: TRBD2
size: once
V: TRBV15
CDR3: CATSYGTSGDVSSYNEQFF
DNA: TGTGCCACCAGCTATGGGACTAGCGGGGATGTTAGCTCCTACAATGAGCAGTTCTTC

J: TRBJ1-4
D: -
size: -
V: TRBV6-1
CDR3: CASSEGGPSNEKLFF
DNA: TGTGCCAGCAGTGAAGGGGGACCCTCTAATGAAAAACTGTTTTTT

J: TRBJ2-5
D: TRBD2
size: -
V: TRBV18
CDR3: CASSPLTSGGETQYF
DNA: TGTGCCAGCTCACCATTGACTAGCGGAGGGGAGACCCAGTACTTC

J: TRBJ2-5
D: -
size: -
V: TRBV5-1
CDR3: CASLQGLPGETQYF
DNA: TGCGCCAGCTTACAGGGATTACCCGGAGAGACCCAGTACTTC

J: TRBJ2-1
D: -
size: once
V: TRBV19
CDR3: CASSMPQDYSEQFF
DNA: TGTGCCAGTAGTATGCCCCAGGACTACAGTGAGCAGTTCTTC

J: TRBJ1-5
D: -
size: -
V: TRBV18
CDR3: CASSPRRGNQPQHF
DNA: TGTGCCAGCTCACCGCGTAGGGGGAATCAGCCCCAGCATTTT

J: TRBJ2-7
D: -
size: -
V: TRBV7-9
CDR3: CASSSLPGTYYDEQYF
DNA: TGTGCCAGCAGCTCCCTGCCCGGGACCTACTACGACGAGCAGTACTTC

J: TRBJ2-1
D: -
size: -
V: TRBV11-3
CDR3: CASSHRELDEQFF
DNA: TGTGCCAGCAGCCACAGGGAGTTGGATGAGCAGTTCTTC

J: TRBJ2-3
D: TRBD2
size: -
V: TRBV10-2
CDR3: CASSVSSGGTDTQYF
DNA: TGCGCCAGCAGTGTATCTAGCGGGGGCACAGATACGCAGTATTTT

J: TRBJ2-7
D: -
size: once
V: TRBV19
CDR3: CASSRPTGSEQYF
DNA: TGTGCCAGTAGTAGGCCTACAGGGAGCGAGCAGTACTTC

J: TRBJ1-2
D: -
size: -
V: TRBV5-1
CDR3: CASSLDPANYGYTF
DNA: TGCGCCAGCAGCTTGGATCCAGCTAACTATGGCTACACCTTC